This paragraph reports one T cell receptor beta chain. The antigen remains undetermined. During its preparation, the TCRbeta library received unique molecular identifiers. Using its own MiXCR run on the PCR reads, TCRdb lists one record per CDR3 protein. The sample yields about 600,000 distinct CDR3 sequences, about an eighth seen once. The sample is drawn from a study of T-cell reconstitution after alpha-beta-depleted transplantation in children. Study-wide results and caveats: T-cell counts and diversity were attributed mostly to newly produced T cells one year after transplant. About two months after transplant, alpha-beta T cells reportedly came from several hundred expanded graft clones. Recipient T cells and thymic progenitors that survived were the source of the high TCRbeta diversity seen at day 60 in some patients.

The material was PBMCs, mostly from graft donor cells, obtained 360 days after TCRalphabeta/CD19-depleted stem cell transplant. This receptor was taken from a male patient between 5 and 17 years old who had a stem cell transplant for acute myeloid leukemia, so the T cells may come from the graft donor.

The CDR3 sequence: CASSLAGGMGPNEQYF. The CDR3 region has the DNA TGTGCCAGCAGCTTAGCCGGCGGGATGGGCCCGAACGAGCAGTACTTC. The chain uses TRBV7-6 and TRBJ2-7, with D possibly being TRBD2 (6 bases). Germline V lookup: CDR1 SGHVS, CDR2 FNYEAQ. V gave up 0 bases and J gave up 5 bases, with 17 bases separating them. This CDR3 region has 16 residues.